What follows are 14 T cell receptor beta chains derived from one specimen sequenced in a study of T-cell reconstitution after alpha-beta-depleted transplantation in children. Unique molecular identifiers were incorporated when the TCRbeta library was constructed. Via MiXCR, TCRdb re-called the PCR reads, giving one row per CDR3 protein. The sample has around 490,000 distinct CDR3 sequences, roughly 11% seen once. The material was PBMCs, mostly from graft donor cells, obtained 180 days after TCRalphabeta/CD19-depleted stem cell transplant. These receptors were obtained from a female patient between 2 and 10 years old who had a stem cell transplant for aplastic anemia, so the T cells may come from the graft donor.

The DNA for the CDR3 is TGCAGCGTTTCCAGGGCGCGTCGCACCGGGGAGCTGTTTTTT. This translates into CSVSRARRTGELFF. The V and J genes are TRBV29-1 and TRBJ2-2; TRBD1 is a possible D gene (5 bases). CDR1 and CDR2 from the germline V gene are SQVTM and ANQGSEA. The CDR3 runs 14 residues. Trimming removed 5 bases at V and 4 bases at J, with 14 bases between.

This clonotype has only a few counts. The rearrangement links TRBV20-1 to TRBJ2-2; D is possibly TRBD1 (6 bases). Trimming took 5 bases from V and 4 from J, leaving 20 bases between them. This CDR3 contains 16 residues. Germline CDR1 is DFQATT and CDR2 is SNEGSKA (reference sequence). The CDR3 DNA reads TGCAGTGCTCCCCGAGGGGGAGCGGAGTTCACCGGGGAGCTGTTTTTT. This gives the protein CSAPRGGAEFTGELFF.

This clonotype was counted a few times. This chain uses TRBV24-1 with TRBJ2-3; D not resolved. The germline V gene encodes CDR1 KGHDR and CDR2 SFDVKD. CDR3 size: 14 residues. Trimming stripped 2 bases from V and 6 bases from J, with 11 bases between. The CDR3 here is CATSDYGQRDTQYF. The CDR3 DNA reads as TGTGCCACCAGTGATTACGGCCAACGGGATACGCAGTATTTT.

The chain employs TRBV7-9 and TRBJ2-2, with TRBD2 matching over 10 bases. Germline CDR1 and CDR2: SEHNR and FQNEAQ (reference sequence). CDR3 length: 16 amino acids. V shed 4 bases and J 8 bases; nucleotides not matched to a gene: 10. CDR3: CASSSVSGRTGGELFF. DNA for the CDR3: TGTGCCAGCAGCTCCGTTAGCGGGAGGACAGGGGGGGAGCTGTTTTTT. Filled out from reference TRBV7-9 and TRBJ2-2, the complete variable domain reads DTGVSQNPRHKITKRGQNVTFRCDPISEHNRLYWYRQTLGQGPEFLTYFQNEAQLEKSRLLSDRFSAERPKGSFSTLEIQRTEQGDSAMYLCASSSVSGRTGGELFFGEGSRLTVL.

The chain links TRBV29-1 to TRBJ2-1; 10 nucleotides align to TRBD2. The CDR3 is 14 residues long. The V segment lost 5 bases and the J segment 7 bases; nucleotides outside the gene matches: 8. Looked up from germline, CDR1 is SQVTM and CDR2 is ANQGSEA. This chain's CDR3 is CSVLLLAGYNEQFF. As DNA, the CDR3 is TGCAGCGTTCTGTTACTAGCGGGATATAATGAGCAGTTCTTC.

The J gene is TRBJ2-2, the V gene TRBV7-9; TRBD2 might be the D (6 bases). This CDR3 is built from 16 residues. V was shortened by 1 base and J by 1 base, with 10 bases between the two germline ends. The germline V gene encodes CDR1 SEHNR and CDR2 FQNEAQ (reference sequence). CDR3 sequence (DNA): TGTGCCAGCAGCTTAGTGGGACTCATGAACACCGGGGAGCTGTTTTTT. Amino acid sequence: CASSLVGLMNTGELFF.

The chain carries TRBV4-3 and TRBJ2-6; tentative D call: TRBD1 (5 bases). The CDR3 is 20 amino acids. With 2 bases removed from V and 0 bases from J, the gap between germline ends came to 20 bases. CDR1 and CDR2 (germline): LGHNA, YSLEER. The CDR3 nucleotides read TGCGCCAGCAGCCAACCTCCTTTCAGGGCCTCACTCTCTGGGGCCAACGTCCTGACTTTC. Amino acid sequence: CASSQPPFRASLSGANVLTF.

This chain uses TRBV20-1 with TRBJ2-5, with TRBD1 matching 7 bases. CDR1 is DFQATT, CDR2 SNEGSKA, per germline (reference sequence). V dropped 3 bases and J dropped 4; count of bases not matched to a gene: 8. The CDR3 is made up of 14 amino acids. In DNA form, the CDR3 reads TGCAGTGCTAGTTTGGGACAGTCTACAGAGACCCAGTACTTC. Protein product: CSASLGQSTETQYF.

The J gene is TRBJ1-3, the V gene TRBV2; D is ambiguous. Trimming pared 3 bases from V and 2 bases from J, leaving 8 bases between. The CDR3 extends over 14 amino acids. The germline V gene encodes CDR1 SNHLY and CDR2 FYNNEI. The CDR3 region is CASSEGHTGNTIYF. For the CDR3, the DNA is TGTGCCAGCAGTGAGGGTCACACTGGAAACACCATATATTTT. Looking up the rest from reference TRBV2 and TRBJ1-3 gives the full variable domain: EPEVTQTPSHQVTQMGQEVILRCVPISNHLYFYWYRQILGQKVEFLVSFYNNEISEKSEIFDDQFSVERPDGSNFTLKIRSTKLEDSAMYFCASSEGHTGNTIYFGEGSWLTVV.

The V and J genes are TRBV5-1 and TRBJ2-7; D might be TRBD1 (8 bases). The V end lost 2 bases, the J end lost 2 bases, and 11 bases lay between the germline ends. Germline CDR1 is SGHRS and CDR2 is YFSETQ. The CDR3 runs to 14 residues. CDR3 region: CASSLQGGTYEQYV. The CDR3 DNA sequence: TGCGCCAGCAGCTTACAGGGGGGGACCTACGAGCAGTACGTC.

This clonotype has just a few counts. V and J are TRBV28 and TRBJ2-2, with D perhaps assigned TRBD1 or TRBD2 (9 bases each). The CDR3 is 17 residues long. Trimming removed 4 bases from V and 1 base from J, with 16 bases in between. Germline V gene sequence: CDR1 MDHEN, CDR2 SYDVKM. This chain's CDR3 is CASSSLAGQGNTGELFF. The DNA of the CDR3 is TGTGCCAGCAGTTCTCTAGCGGGACAGGGGAACACCGGGGAGCTGTTTTTT.

In this sample, this clonotype turned up a few times. The chain joins TRBV19 to TRBJ2-4; TRBD1 is a possible D gene (5 bases). Looked up from germline, CDR1 is LNHDA and CDR2 is SQIVND (reference sequence). V was shortened by 5 bases and J by 3 bases, with 17 bases between the two germline ends. The CDR3 loop spans 16 amino acids. The CDR3 DNA reads TGTGCCAGTAGTGCCTCTTCTCAGGGAAGCAAAAACATTCAGTACTTC. Translating it yields CASSASSQGSKNIQYF.

The genes are TRBV11-2 and TRBJ2-7; D is ambiguous. There are 14 residues in the CDR3. Germline-derived CDR1 and CDR2 are SGHAT and FQNNGV. With 4 bases removed from V and 1 base from J, the gap between germline ends came to 11 bases. The CDR3 reads CASSSPLGSYEQYF. DNA of the CDR3: TGTGCCAGCAGCTCCCCCCTCGGGTCCTACGAGCAGTACTTC.

This clonotype turned up a few times. V is TRBV20-1 and J is TRBJ1-5; 8 nucleotides line up with TRBD1. Trimming at V came to 0 bases and at J to 9 bases, leaving 16 bases not matched to a gene. The germline gives CDR1 DFQATT, CDR2 SNEGSKA (reference sequence). The CDR3 runs to 17 residues. The CDR3 region has the DNA TGCAGTGCTAGAGATCTGGAGGCAGGGGGCCCCCAGGGGCCCCAGCATTTT. Translated: CSARDLEAGGPQGPQHF.